Following are 10 T cell receptor beta chains from one sample sequenced in a study of blood T cell repertoires in COVID-19. Generated by immunoSEQ multiplex PCR, the TCRdb table keeps only in-frame clones and is missing some. The table records approximately 200,000 clones, roughly nine tenths of them present only once. The specimen was PBMCs or T cells enriched from blood (not recorded which). Receptors were obtained from a woman aged 25 to 45 who had recovered from COVID-19.

The rearrangement uses TRBV6-1 and TRBJ1-2, with D unresolved. The CDR3 totals 15 residues. The germline gives CDR1 MNHNS, CDR2 SASEGT. The germline V and J ends were trimmed by 1 base and 1 base, with 10 bases remaining between them. The CDR3 protein is CASSEVVGDNYGYTF. CDR3 nucleotide sequence: TGTGCCAGCAGTGAAGTGGTCGGAGATAACTATGGCTACACCTTC.

This chain links TRBV3-1 (or the pseudogene TRBV3-2) with TRBJ2-7, with D possibly being TRBD2 (6 bases). Germline-derived CDR1 and CDR2 are LGHDT and YNNKEL (reference sequence). V lost 4 bases to trimming and J lost 6 bases, with 10 bases between them. CDR3 length: 12 residues. The CDR3, as DNA: TGTGCCAGCAGCCGTGGGGGAGGCGAGCAGTACTTC. Amino acids: CASSRGGGEQYF.

This chain uses TRBV4-3 with TRBJ2-5, with D maybe TRBD1 (6 bases). V was cut by 0 bases and J by 5 bases, with 16 bases left in between. CDR1 and CDR2 (germline): LGHNA, YSLEER. CDR3 size: 16 residues. The CDR3 nucleotides are TGCGCCAGCAGCCAAGATGGGGGCAGGGGATCGGAGACCCAGTACTTC. Its translation is CASSQDGGRGSETQYF.

The CDR3 is CASSQQGDYGYTF. CDR3 nucleotides: TGTGCCAGCAGCCAACAGGGGGACTATGGCTACACCTTC. The chain has TRBV11-3 and TRBJ1-2; 8 bases are a match to TRBD1. Germline-derived CDR1 and CDR2 are SGHNT and YENEEA. V gave up 5 bases and J gave up 3 bases; unmatched junction bases: 2. This CDR3 has 13 amino acids. Complete variable domain (other parts from reference TRBV11-3 and TRBJ1-2): EAGVVQSPRYKIIEKKQPVAFWCNPISGHNTLYWYLQNLGQGPELLIRYENEEAVDDSQLPKDRFSAERLKGVDSTLKIQPAELGDSAVYLCASSQQGDYGYTFGSGTRLTVV.

The chain links TRBV5-1 to TRBJ2-5, with D perhaps TRBD2 (5 bases). The CDR3 is made up of 14 amino acids. Germline V CDR1 and CDR2: SGHRS, YFSETQ. V shed 0 bases and J shed 5 bases, with 11 bases lying between them. CDR3 amino acids: CASSLGGLGETQYF. In DNA, the CDR3 is TGCGCCAGCAGCTTGGGCGGGTTGGGGGAGACCCAGTACTTC.

The rearrangement joins TRBV18 to TRBJ1-5, with 8 bases matching TRBD1. Trimming removed 3 bases from V and 3 bases from J; junction bases left unmatched: 4. CDR3 length: 15 amino acids. The germline gives CDR1 KGHSH, CDR2 LQKENI. The CDR3 spells CASSPSTGVNQPQHF. The CDR3 nucleotides are TGTGCCAGCTCACCGTCGACAGGGGTCAATCAGCCCCAGCATTTT.

V is TRBV12-3 or TRBV12-4 and J is TRBJ2-7, with a weak D call TRBD1 (6 bases). Trimming cost V 5 bases and J 5 bases, with 7 bases left between them. This CDR3 region has 11 residues. CDR3 DNA: TGTGCCAGCAGTCGGACAGACGAGCAGTACTTC. Translation gives CASSRTDEQYF.

The V gene is TRBV18, the J gene TRBJ2-2, with TRBD2 matching 13 bases. In germline, CDR1 is KGHSH, CDR2 LQKENI. CDR3 length: 17 residues. V shed 5 bases and J 2 bases; nucleotides not matched to a gene: 5. CDR3 sequence reads: CASSARLAGGNTGELFF. The CDR3 nucleotides read TGTGCCAGCTCAGCTCGACTAGCGGGAGGTAACACCGGGGAGCTGTTTTTT.

In the case of this clone: Its ends do not fully match the called genes, so a read error is possible. J is TRBJ2-1 and V is TRBV7-7; D call uncertain. This CDR3 region has 16 residues. Germline values: CDR1 SSHAT, CDR2 FNYEAQ (reference sequence). The CDR3 DNA reads as TGTGCTAGCAGTCCAGAAGAATACAGCTCCTACAATGAGCAGTTCTTC. Translation gives CASSPEEYSSYNEQFF.

This sequence joins TRBV12-3 or TRBV12-4 and TRBJ2-7; 9 bases agree with TRBD1. The CDR3 sequence is 13 residues long. The junction had 3 bases not matched to a gene; V was cut back by 6 bases and J by 3 bases. Written as DNA, the CDR3 is TGTGCCAGCAGAGGGGACAGGGACTACGAGCAGTACTTC. Translating gives CASRGDRDYEQYF.